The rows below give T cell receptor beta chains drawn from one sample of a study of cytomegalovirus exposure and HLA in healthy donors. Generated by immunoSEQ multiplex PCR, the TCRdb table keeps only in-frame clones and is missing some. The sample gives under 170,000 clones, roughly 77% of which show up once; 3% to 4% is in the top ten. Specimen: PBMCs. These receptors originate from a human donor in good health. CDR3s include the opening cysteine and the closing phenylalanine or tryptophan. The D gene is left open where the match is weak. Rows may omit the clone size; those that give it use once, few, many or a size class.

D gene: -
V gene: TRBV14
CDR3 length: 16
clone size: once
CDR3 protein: CASSQGVENSYNEQFF

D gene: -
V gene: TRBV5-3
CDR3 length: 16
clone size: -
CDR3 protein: CARSLAFGSGANVLTF

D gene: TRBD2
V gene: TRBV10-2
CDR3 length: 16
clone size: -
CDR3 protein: CASSEAGTSGSYEQYF

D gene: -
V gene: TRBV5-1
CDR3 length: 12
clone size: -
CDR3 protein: CASSLPSYERYF

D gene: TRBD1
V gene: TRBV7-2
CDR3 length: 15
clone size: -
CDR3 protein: CASSSWDRGNSPLHF

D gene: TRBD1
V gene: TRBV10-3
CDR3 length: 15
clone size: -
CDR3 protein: CATKPRDSSSYEQYF

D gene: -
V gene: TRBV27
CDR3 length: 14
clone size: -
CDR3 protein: CASSRSTENTEAFF

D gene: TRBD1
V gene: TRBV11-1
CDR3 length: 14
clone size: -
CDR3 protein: CASSRQGRARGYTF

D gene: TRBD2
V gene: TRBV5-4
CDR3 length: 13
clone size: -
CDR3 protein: CASSVSGTGAQYF

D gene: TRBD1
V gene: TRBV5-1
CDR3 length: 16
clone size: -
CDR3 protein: CASSLGDRGGGTEAFF

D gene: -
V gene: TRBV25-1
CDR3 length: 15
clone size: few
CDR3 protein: CASSGRVDENTEAFF

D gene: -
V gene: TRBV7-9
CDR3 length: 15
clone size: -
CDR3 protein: CASSSGVGARETQYF

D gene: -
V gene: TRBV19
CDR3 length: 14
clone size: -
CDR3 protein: CASMLGSSNQPQHF

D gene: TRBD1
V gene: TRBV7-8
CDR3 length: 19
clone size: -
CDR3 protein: CASSSRDQTGGPLNQPQHF

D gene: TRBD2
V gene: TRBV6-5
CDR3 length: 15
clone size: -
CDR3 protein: CASSYSTTSGGELFF

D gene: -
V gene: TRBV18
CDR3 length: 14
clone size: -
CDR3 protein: CASSPPARAYGYTF

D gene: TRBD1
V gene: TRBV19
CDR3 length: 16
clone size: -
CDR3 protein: CASSRQGARGNQPQHF

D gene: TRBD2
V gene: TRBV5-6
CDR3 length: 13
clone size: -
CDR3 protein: CASRRGGSYEQYF

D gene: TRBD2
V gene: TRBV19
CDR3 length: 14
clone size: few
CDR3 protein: CASSMPWGGNTQYF

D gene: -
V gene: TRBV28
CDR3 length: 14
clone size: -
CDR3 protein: CASSLLEAYDTQYF

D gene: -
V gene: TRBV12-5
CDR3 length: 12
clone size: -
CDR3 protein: CASGGIDYEQYF

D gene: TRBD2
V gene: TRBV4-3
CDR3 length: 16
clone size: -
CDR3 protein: CASSQGTSGGTNEQFF

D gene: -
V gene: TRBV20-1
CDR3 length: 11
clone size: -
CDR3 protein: CSARTAVEAFF

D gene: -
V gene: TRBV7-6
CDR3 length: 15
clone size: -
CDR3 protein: CASSLVAEHTVEAFF

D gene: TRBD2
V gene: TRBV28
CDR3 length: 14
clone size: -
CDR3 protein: CASSLGGGSYEQYF

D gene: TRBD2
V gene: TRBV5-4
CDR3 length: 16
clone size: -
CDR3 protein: CASSPRVWGGQETQYF

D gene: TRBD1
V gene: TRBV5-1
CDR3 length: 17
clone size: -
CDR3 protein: CASSWGLGQVSLGGYTF

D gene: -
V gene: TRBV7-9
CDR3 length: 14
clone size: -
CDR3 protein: CASSPEWEAYEQYF

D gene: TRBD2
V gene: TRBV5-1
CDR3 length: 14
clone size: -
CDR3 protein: CAGRWTSGNYEQYF

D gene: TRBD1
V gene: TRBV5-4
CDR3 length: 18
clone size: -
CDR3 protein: CASSLGGGPGQGDYEQYF

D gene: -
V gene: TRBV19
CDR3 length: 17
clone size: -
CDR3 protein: CASSHRGASTVNYGYTF

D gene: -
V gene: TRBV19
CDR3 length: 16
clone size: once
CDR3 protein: CASSPGLGGLNTEAFF

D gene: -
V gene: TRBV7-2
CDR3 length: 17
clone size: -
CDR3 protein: CASSLVLGGLGNQPQHF

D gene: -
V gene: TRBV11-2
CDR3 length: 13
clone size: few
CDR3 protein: CASSRHSSYEQYF

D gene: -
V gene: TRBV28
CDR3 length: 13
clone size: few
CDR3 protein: CASTPGSTDTQYF

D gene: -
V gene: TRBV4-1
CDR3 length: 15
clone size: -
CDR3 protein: CASSEWVAEESPLHF

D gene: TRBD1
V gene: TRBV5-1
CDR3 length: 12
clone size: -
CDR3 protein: CASSPTGNIQYF

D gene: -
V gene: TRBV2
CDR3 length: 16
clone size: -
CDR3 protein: CASSERGTNPNYGYTF

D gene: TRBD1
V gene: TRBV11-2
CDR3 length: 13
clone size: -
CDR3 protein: CASSDDRVAGYTF

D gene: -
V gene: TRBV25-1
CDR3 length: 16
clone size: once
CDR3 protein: CASKGGGDPNTGELFF

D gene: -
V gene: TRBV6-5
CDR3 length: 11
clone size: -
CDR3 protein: CASSYSDTQYF

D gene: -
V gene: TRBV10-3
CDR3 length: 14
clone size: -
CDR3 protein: CAISARNSNQPQHF

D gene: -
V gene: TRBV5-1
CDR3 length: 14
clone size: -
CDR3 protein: CASSLDRVASGYTF

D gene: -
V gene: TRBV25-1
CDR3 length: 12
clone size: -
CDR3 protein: CASCRGNQPQHF